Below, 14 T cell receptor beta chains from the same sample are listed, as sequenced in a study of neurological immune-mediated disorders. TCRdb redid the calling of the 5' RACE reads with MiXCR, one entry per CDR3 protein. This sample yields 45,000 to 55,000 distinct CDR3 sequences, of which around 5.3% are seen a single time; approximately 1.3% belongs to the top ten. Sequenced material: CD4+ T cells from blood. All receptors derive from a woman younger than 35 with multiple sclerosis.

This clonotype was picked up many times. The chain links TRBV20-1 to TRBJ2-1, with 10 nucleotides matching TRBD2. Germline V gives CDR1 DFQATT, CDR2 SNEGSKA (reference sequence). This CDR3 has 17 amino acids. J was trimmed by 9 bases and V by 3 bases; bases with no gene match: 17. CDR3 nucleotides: TGCAGTGCTAGTGTTTTGACTAGCGGGTCCCGGTGGGGTGAGCAGTTCTTC. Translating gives CSASVLTSGSRWGEQFF.

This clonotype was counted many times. CDR3 loop: CASSLLSTRPDTQYF. The CDR3 coding sequence is TGTGCCAGCAGCTTACTATCGACAAGGCCAGATACGCAGTATTTT. The rearrangement uses TRBV27 and TRBJ2-3; D ambiguous. V lost 6 bases, J lost 4 bases, and 17 bases lay in between. From germline, CDR1 is MNHEY and CDR2 SMNVEV (reference sequence). CDR3 length equals 15 residues.

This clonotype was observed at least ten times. The CDR3 DNA is TGCAGTGCTAGCGAGGGACTCGATCAGCCCCAGCATTTT. It is translated as CSASEGLDQPQHF. This rearrangement joins TRBV20-1 to TRBJ1-5, with D perhaps matching TRBD1 (5 bases). Germline V lookup: CDR1 DFQATT, CDR2 SNEGSKA (reference sequence). The CDR3 is made up of 13 amino acids. Trimming removed 3 bases from V and 5 bases from J, with 11 bases in between.

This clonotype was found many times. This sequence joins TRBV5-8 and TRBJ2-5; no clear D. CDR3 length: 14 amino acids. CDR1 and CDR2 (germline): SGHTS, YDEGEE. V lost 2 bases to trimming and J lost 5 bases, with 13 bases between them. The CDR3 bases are TGTGCCAGCAGCTTACGAGCCGCTGAGGAGACCCAGTACTTC. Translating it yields CASSLRAAEETQYF.

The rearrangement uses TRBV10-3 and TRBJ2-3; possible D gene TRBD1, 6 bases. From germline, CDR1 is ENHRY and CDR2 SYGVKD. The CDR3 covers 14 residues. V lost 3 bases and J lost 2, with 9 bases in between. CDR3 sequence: CAISDGQTTDTQYF. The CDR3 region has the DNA TGTGCCATCAGTGACGGACAGACCACAGATACGCAGTATTTT.

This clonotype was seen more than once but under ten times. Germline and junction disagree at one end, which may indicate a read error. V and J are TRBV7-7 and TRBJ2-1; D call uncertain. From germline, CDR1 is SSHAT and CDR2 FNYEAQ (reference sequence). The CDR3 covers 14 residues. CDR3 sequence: CASSLVSSTDEQFF. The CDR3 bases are TGTGCTAGCAGCTTAGTTTCATCGACCGATGAGCAGTTCTTC. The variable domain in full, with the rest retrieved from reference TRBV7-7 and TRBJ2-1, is GAGVSQSPRYKVTKRGQDVTLRCDPISSHATLYWYQQALGQGPEFLTYFNYEAQPDKSGLPSDRFSAERPEGSISTLTIQRTEQRDSAMYRCASSLVSSTDEQFFGPGTRLTVL.

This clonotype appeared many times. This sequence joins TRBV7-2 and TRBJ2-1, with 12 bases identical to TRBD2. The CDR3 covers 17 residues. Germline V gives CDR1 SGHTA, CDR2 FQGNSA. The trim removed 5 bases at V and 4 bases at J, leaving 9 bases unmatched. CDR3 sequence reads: CASSPGAGTSGYNEQFF. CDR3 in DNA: TGTGCCAGCAGCCCTGGTGCAGGGACTAGCGGGTACAATGAGCAGTTCTTC.

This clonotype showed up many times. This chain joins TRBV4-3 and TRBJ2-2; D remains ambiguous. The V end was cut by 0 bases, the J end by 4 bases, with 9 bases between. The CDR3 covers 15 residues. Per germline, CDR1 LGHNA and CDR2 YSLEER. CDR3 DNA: TGCGCCAGCAGCCAAGATCTTCTAAGCACCGGGGAGCTGTTTTTT. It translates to CASSQDLLSTGELFF.

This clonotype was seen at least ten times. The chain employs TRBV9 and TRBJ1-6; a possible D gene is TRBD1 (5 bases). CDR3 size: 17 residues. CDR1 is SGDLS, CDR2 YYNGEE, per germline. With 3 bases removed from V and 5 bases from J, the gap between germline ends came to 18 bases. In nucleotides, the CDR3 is TGTGCCAGCAGCGCCAACACAGGCCGATTGAATAATTCACCCCTCCACTTT. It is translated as CASSANTGRLNNSPLHF. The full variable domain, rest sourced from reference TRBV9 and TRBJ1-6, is DSGVTQTPKHLITATGQRVTLRCSPRSGDLSVYWYQQSLDQGLQFLIQYYNGEERAKGNILERFSAQQFPDLHSELNLSSLELGDSALYFCASSANTGRLNNSPLHFGNGTRLTVT.

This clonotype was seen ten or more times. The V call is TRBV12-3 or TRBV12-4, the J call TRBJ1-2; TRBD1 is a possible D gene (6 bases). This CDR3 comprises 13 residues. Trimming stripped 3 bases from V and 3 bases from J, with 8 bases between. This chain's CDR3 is CASSFAGDYGYTF. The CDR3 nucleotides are TGTGCCAGCAGTTTTGCAGGGGACTATGGCTACACCTTC.

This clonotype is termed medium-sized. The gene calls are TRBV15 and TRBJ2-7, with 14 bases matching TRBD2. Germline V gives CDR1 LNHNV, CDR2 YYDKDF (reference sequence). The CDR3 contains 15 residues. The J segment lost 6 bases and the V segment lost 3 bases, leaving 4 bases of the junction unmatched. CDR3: CATSRGLAGVGEQYV. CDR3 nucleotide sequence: TGTGCCACCAGCAGGGGACTAGCGGGAGTTGGCGAGCAGTACGTC.

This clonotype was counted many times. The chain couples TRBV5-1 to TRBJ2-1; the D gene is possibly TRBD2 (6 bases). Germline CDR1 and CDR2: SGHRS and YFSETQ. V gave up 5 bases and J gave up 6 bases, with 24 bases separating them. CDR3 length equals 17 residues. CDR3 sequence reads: CASRLQPGTQGSNEQFF. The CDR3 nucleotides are TGCGCCAGCAGACTCCAACCCGGGACTCAAGGGAGCAATGAGCAGTTCTTC.

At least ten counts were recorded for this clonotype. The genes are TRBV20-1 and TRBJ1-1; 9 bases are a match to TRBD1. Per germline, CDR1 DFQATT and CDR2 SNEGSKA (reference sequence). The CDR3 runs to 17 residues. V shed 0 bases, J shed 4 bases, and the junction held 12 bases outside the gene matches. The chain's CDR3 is CSARDVGAQGASTEAFF. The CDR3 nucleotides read TGCAGTGCTAGAGATGTAGGGGCACAGGGGGCCAGCACTGAAGCTTTCTTT.

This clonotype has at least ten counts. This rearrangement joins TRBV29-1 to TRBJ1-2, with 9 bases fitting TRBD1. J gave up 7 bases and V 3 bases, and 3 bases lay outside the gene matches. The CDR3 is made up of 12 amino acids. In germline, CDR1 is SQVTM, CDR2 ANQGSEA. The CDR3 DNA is TGCAGCGTTGAGGGACAGGGCAGTGGCTACACCTTC. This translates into CSVEGQGSGYTF.